The 22 T cell receptor beta chains listed next were all sequenced from one sample in a study of blood T cells in healthy people across ages. Combining a sample-barcoded 5' primer with a J-beta primer mix, a second PCR ran for roughly 7 to 12 cycles. One entry per CDR3 protein, called by TCRdb with MiXCR from the 5' RACE reads. This sample carries hundreds of thousands of distinct CDR3 sequences, 58% of them seen once, and the ten largest clones take 30% to 45%. The source material was blood. The receptors were gathered from a man aged 55 to 70 in good health.

The rearrangement uses TRBV10-3 and TRBJ2-4; 8 nucleotides align to TRBD1. The CDR3 contains 14 residues. V was pared by 2 bases and J by 8 bases, with 5 bases of the junction left unmatched. The V gene's germline CDR1 is ENHRY and CDR2 SYGVKD. The CDR3 DNA reads as TGTGCCATCAGTGAGGCGGACAGGGCGGACATTCAGTACTTC. Protein: CAISEADRADIQYF.

This chain uses TRBV21-1 with TRBJ2-3; the table's D call, TRBD2, has no DNA check behind it. TRBV21-1 is termed a pseudogene. The CDR3 is 21 residues long. CDR3 sequence (DNA): TGTGCCAGCAGCAAAGAAGAAATCTCCGGGACTAGCGGGGGGGGCACAGATACGCAGTATTTT. This translates into CASSKEEISGTSGGGTDTQYF.

The rearrangement joins TRBV20-1 to TRBJ2-5; 9 positions agree with TRBD1. Germline CDR1 is DFQATT and CDR2 is SNEGSKA (reference sequence). With 0 bases clipped from V and 7 bases from J, the junction kept 6 bases outside the gene matches. The CDR3 is 14 residues long. CDR3 in amino acids: CSARDTGGSGTQYF. As DNA, the CDR3 is TGCAGTGCTAGAGATACAGGGGGCAGCGGGACCCAGTACTTC.

This chain connects TRBV7-2 to TRBJ2-7; perhaps TRBD2 as D (6 bases). CDR3 size: 14 residues. The V and J ends lost 6 bases and 6 bases respectively, with 18 bases between them. Germline CDR1 SGHTA, CDR2 FQGNSA. The CDR3 DNA reads TGTGCCAGCAGACCCGGGAGTAGCGTGGGCGAGCAGTACTTC. It yields the protein CASRPGSSVGEQYF.

This clonotype was seen a handful of times. This chain joins TRBV15 and TRBJ2-3; D not certain. V lost 0 bases to trimming and J lost 4 bases, with 5 bases between them. This CDR3 has 13 amino acids. Germline V gives CDR1 LNHNV, CDR2 YYDKDF (reference sequence). The CDR3 DNA follows: TGTGCCACCAGCAGAGATCTCGCAGATACGCAGTATTTT. Its translation: CATSRDLADTQYF.

The chain couples TRBV9 to TRBJ2-2; D remains ambiguous. The CDR3 loop spans 12 amino acids. Trimming shortened V by 0 bases and J by 7 bases, and 4 bases separated the two germline ends. The germline gives CDR1 SGDLS, CDR2 YYNGEE. The CDR3 DNA sequence: TGTGCCAGCAGCGTAGTCAACGGGGAGCTGTTTTTT. This encodes CASSVVNGELFF.

This clonotype has just one count. The chain employs TRBV5-1 and TRBJ1-1; 7 positions match TRBD1. Trimming took 4 bases from V and 4 from J; bases not matched to a gene: 10. The germline CDR1 and CDR2 sequences are SGHRS and YFSETQ. The CDR3 covers 15 residues. The CDR3: CASSNRQGGATEAFF. The CDR3 DNA sequence: TGCGCCAGCAGCAACCGACAGGGTGGGGCCACTGAAGCTTTCTTT.

The CDR3 is CASRRTGADNYGYTF. CDR3 sequence (DNA): TGTGCCAGCAGGCGGACAGGGGCGGATAACTATGGCTACACCTTC. The V and J genes are TRBV6-5 and TRBJ1-2; 9 nucleotides agree with TRBD1. Trimming cost V 6 bases and J 1 base; bases outside gene matches: 6. Germline V gene lookup returns CDR1 MNHEY and CDR2 SVGAGI. This CDR3 region has 15 residues.

In its sample, this clonotype was seen many times. This chain links TRBV9 with TRBJ2-7; 9 bases are shared with TRBD1. The V segment lost 1 base and the J segment 4 bases; nucleotides outside the gene matches: 6. The V gene's germline CDR1 is SGDLS and CDR2 YYNGEE. The CDR3 has 15 amino acids. The CDR3 coding sequence is TGTGCCAGCAGCGTATCTGGGACAGGGATATACGAGCAGTACTTC. Translation gives CASSVSGTGIYEQYF.

The sample holds a few counts of this clonotype. The J gene is TRBJ2-5, the V gene TRBV10-3; 10 nucleotides align to TRBD1. V dropped 2 bases and J dropped 11; count of bases not matched to a gene: 5. Germline CDR1 is ENHRY and CDR2 is SYGVKD. The CDR3 is 13 residues long. Here the CDR3 DNA reads TGTGCCATCAGTGAGGCGGACAGGGGGGAGCAGTACTTC. It is translated as CAISEADRGEQYF.

As DNA, the CDR3 is TGTGCCAGCACCAAACCCAACACTGAAGCTTTCTTT. Its protein product is CASTKPNTEAFF. The V gene is TRBV28, the J gene TRBJ1-1, with D uncertain. Trimming cost V 7 bases and J 2 bases, with 8 bases left between them. The germline V gene encodes CDR1 MDHEN and CDR2 SYDVKM. The CDR3 loop spans 12 amino acids.

The chain combines TRBV4-2 with TRBJ2-1; TRBD2 agrees at 15 bases. Germline CDR1 and CDR2: LGHNA and YNFKEQ. This CDR3 spans 19 amino acids. V shed 3 bases, J shed 2 bases, and the junction held 8 bases outside the gene matches. The CDR3 sequence is CASSQAPGTSGGTYNEQFF. CDR3 bases: TGTGCCAGCAGCCAGGCCCCCGGGACTAGCGGGGGGACCTACAATGAGCAGTTCTTC.

The chain combines TRBV12-3 or TRBV12-4 with TRBJ1-6; D remains ambiguous. Trimming left V 6 bases short and J 9 bases short, with 9 bases between. The CDR3 consists of 12 residues. CDR3 amino acids: CASSLDLSPLHF. The CDR3 DNA follows: TGTGCCAGCAGCCTGGACCTTTCACCCCTCCACTTT.

This clonotype has only a few counts. This rearrangement joins TRBV20-1 to TRBJ1-5; D is possibly TRBD1 (5 bases). CDR1 DFQATT and CDR2 SNEGSKA come from the germline V gene (reference sequence). The CDR3 totals 16 residues. Trimming pared 0 bases from V and 0 bases from J, leaving 12 bases between. Here the CDR3 reads CSARETGLYSNQPQHF. CDR3 DNA sequence: TGCAGTGCTAGAGAAACAGGACTTTATAGCAATCAGCCCCAGCATTTT.

This chain joins TRBV27 and TRBJ1-5; TRBD1 agrees at 9 bases. The CDR3 runs 14 residues. V lost 3 bases, J lost 7 bases, and 4 bases stayed unmatched. The germline V gene has CDR1 MNHEY and CDR2 SMNVEV (reference sequence). The CDR3 here is CASSFTGGRQPQHF. The CDR3 DNA is TGTGCCAGCAGTTTTACAGGGGGCAGGCAGCCCCAGCATTTT.

This clonotype was recorded a few times. The V and J genes are TRBV5-1 and TRBJ2-7; D tentatively fits TRBD1 or TRBD2 (5 bases each). V was clipped by 0 bases and J by 2 bases, with 12 bases between them. The CDR3 contains 15 residues. Germline CDR1 is SGHRS and CDR2 is YFSETQ. CDR3 amino acids: CASSLEGTSPYEQYF. CDR3 bases: TGCGCCAGCAGCTTGGAAGGGACCTCTCCCTACGAGCAGTACTTC.

J is TRBJ2-1 and V is TRBV6-5; D is uncertain. CDR1 is MNHEY, CDR2 SVGAGI, per germline. V shed 2 bases and J shed 2 bases, with 7 bases lying between them. The CDR3 has 14 amino acids. CDR3 residues: CASSYRVPYNEQFF. DNA for the CDR3: TGTGCCAGCAGTTACAGGGTACCCTACAATGAGCAGTTCTTC.

This chain links TRBV9 with TRBJ1-6; D might be TRBD1 (5 bases). CDR3 length equals 16 residues. Trimming removed 0 bases at V and 5 bases at J, with 12 bases between. CDR1 SGDLS and CDR2 YYNGEE come from the germline V gene. DNA of the CDR3: TGTGCCAGCAGCGTAGCTCCAGGGCCGAATAATTCACCCCTCCACTTT. Amino acid sequence: CASSVAPGPNNSPLHF.

This chain connects TRBV5-1 to TRBJ2-3; TRBD1 matches 8 bases. The CDR3 runs to 13 residues. Germline values: CDR1 SGHRS, CDR2 YFSETQ. V was clipped by 6 bases and J by 0 bases; unmatched bases: 0. CDR3 DNA: TGCGCCAGCAACAGGGGGAGCACAGATACGCAGTATTTT. This sequence encodes CASNRGSTDTQYF.

This clonotype has a handful of counts. The DNA for the CDR3 is TGTGCCAGCAGCCCTAGGACGGGAAGCTCACCCCTCCACTTT. This encodes CASSPRTGSSPLHF. The V call is TRBV12-3 or TRBV12-4, the J call TRBJ1-6; no firm D call. V lost 6 bases and J 10 bases, leaving 16 bases between the germline ends. The CDR3 length is 14 residues.

This chain uses TRBV28 with TRBJ1-5; the match to TRBD1 covers 7 bases. This CDR3 is built from 15 residues. CDR1 is MDHEN, CDR2 SYDVKM, per germline. Unmatched junction bases numbered 7, after V lost 3 bases and J lost 5 bases. CDR3 protein: CASSLGTGVDQPQHF. The DNA for the CDR3 is TGTGCCAGCAGTTTGGGAACAGGGGTCGATCAGCCCCAGCATTTT.

This rearrangement joins TRBV5-1 to TRBJ2-6; D call uncertain. Trimming took 4 bases from V and 0 from J, leaving 11 bases between them. CDR1 and CDR2 from the germline V gene are SGHRS and YFSETQ. CDR3 length equals 16 residues. In nucleotides, the CDR3 is TGCGCCAGCAGCCCCTTCGGAGCCTCTGGGGCCAACGTCCTGACTTTC. Protein sequence: CASSPFGASGANVLTF.